This T cell receptor beta chain was captured by sequencing in a study of T cell changes during pregnancy in multiple sclerosis. Germline V lookup: CDR1 DFQATT, CDR2 SNEGSKA (reference sequence). CDR3 length: 11 residues. Some clones are missing from TCRdb's copy, which holds only in-frame ones; the method was immunoSEQ multiplex PCR. The sample lists 79,000 or so clones; approximately 90% were seen once. This chain joins TRBV20-1 and TRBJ2-5, with TRBD2 as a possible D gene (5 bases). Near its end, the DNA agrees better with TRBJ2-7, so the J call may be wrong. This clonotype was obtained from a female donor in good health, enrolled as a control in a pregnancy study. The specimen was peripheral blood, collected in the first trimester of pregnancy. The CDR3 loop is CSANRGYEQYF. The CDR3 coding sequence is TGCAGTGCAAACCGGGGATACGAGCAGTACTTC.